This T cell receptor (beta chain) comes out of a study of post-analysis software for immune sequencing data. A note on this clonotype: The antigen is unknown.

Study conclusions and caveats: Higher frequency in patients than in controls was seen for about five TRBV segments, with TRBV5-6, TRBV5-1 and TRBV20-1 among them. Significantly decreased normalized Chao1 diversity was recorded for multiple sclerosis patients relative to controls.

Tagging with unique molecular identifiers was a feature of the TCR beta cDNA libraries. TCRdb reanalysed the PCR reads using MiXCR and keeps one entry per CDR3 protein. The sample lists hundreds of thousands of distinct CDR3 sequences; less than 35% were seen once. The CDR3 covers 12 residues. Germline V gene sequence: CDR1 MNHEY, CDR2 SVGEGT. V lost 4 bases and J 8 bases, leaving 12 bases between the germline ends. The sequence was obtained from a girl aged 5-17 years with multiple sclerosis. This chain joins TRBV6-2 or TRBV6-3 and TRBJ2-7, with a tentative D call TRBD1 (6 bases). The sequencing sample was made of blood. CDR3 nucleotide sequence: TGTGCCAGCAGTTCAGGGGAACAGAAGCAGTACTTC. Its protein product is CASSSGEQKQYF.